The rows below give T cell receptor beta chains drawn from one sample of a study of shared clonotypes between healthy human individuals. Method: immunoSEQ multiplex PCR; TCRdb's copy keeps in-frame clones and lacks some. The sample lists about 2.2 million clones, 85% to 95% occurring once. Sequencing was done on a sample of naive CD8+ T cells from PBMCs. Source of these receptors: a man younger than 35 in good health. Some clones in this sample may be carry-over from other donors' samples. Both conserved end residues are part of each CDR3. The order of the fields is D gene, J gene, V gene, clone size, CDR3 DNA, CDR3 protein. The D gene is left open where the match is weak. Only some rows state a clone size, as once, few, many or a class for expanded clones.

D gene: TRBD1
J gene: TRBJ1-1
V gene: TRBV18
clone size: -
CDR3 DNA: TGTGCCAGCTCACGGGTCAGGGGGTCCCTTACTGGCACTGAAGCTTTCTTT
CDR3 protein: CASSRVRGSLTGTEAFF

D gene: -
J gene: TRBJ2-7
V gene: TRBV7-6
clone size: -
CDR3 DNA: TGTGCCAGCAGCGTAGGTGGGCAGCTTTACGAGCAGTACTTC
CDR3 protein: CASSVGGQLYEQYF

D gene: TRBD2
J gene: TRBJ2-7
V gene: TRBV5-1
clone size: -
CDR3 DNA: TGCGCCAGCAGCTTGGGGGCTAGCGGAAGCTACGAGCAGTACTTC
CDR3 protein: CASSLGASGSYEQYF

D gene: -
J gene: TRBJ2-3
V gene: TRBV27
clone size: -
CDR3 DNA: TGTGCCAGCAGTTCTGGGGGCATTCTCGAGTATTTT
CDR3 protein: CASSSGGILEYF

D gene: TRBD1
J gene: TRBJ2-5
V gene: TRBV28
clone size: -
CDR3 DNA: TGTGCCAGCAGTTTACCCGGGACAGGGGAAGAGACCCAGTACTTC
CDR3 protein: CASSLPGTGEETQYF

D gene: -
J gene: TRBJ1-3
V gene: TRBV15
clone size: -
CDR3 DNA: TGTGCCACCAGCAGAGAATACGGGAGCTCTGGAAACACCATATATTTT
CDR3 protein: CATSREYGSSGNTIYF

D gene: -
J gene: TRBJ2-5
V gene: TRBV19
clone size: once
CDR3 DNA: TGTGCCAGTAGTAATAAAAGAACAGAGCAAGAGACCCAGTACTTC
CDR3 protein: CASSNKRTEQETQYF

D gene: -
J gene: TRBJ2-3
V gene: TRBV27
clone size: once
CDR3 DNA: TGTGCCAGCAGTTTATCCCGACTAGTAGGGCCCCAAGATACGCAGTATTTT
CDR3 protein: CASSLSRLVGPQDTQYF

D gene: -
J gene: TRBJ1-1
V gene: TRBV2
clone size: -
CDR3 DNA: TGTGCCAGCAGTATCGGACAGATGAACACTGAAGCTTTCTTT
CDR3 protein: CASSIGQMNTEAFF

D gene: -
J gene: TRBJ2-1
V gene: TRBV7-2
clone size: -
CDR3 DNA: TGTGCCAGCAGCTCGAGCCCCCTCAAGGACAATGAGCAGTTCTTC
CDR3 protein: CASSSSPLKDNEQFF

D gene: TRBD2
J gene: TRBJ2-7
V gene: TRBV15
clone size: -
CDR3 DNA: TGTGCCACCAGCAGAGATCTCTGGCGGGAGGACTACTACGAGCAGTACTTC
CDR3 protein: CATSRDLWREDYYEQYF

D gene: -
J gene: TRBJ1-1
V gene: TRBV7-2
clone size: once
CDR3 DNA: TGTGCCAGCAGCTTAGCTCGAGGCATGAACACTGAAGCTTTCTTT
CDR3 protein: CASSLARGMNTEAFF

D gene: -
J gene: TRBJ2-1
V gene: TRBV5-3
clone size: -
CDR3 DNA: TGTGCCAGAAGCTTGGCCGGGCCTAGCTCCTACAATGAGCAGTTCTTC
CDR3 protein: CARSLAGPSSYNEQFF

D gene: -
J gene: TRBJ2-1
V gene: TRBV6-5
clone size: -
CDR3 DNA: TGTGCCAGCAGCCCAATAGCGGACTCCTACAATGAGCAGTTCTTC
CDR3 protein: CASSPIADSYNEQFF

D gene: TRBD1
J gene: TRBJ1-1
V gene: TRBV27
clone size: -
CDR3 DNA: TGTGCCAGCAGTTCGCGACAGGGGGGCTCCCTAAGGGACACTGAAGCTTTCTTT
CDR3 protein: CASSSRQGGSLRDTEAFF

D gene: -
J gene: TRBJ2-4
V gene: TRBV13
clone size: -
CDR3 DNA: TGTGCCAGCAGCCCTCTGGGAGAGGCCAAAAACATTCAGTACTTC
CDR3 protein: CASSPLGEAKNIQYF

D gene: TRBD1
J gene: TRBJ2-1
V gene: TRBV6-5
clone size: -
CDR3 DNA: TGTGCCAGCAGAAGGACAGGGGTCTACAATGAGCAGTTCTTC
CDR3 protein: CASRRTGVYNEQFF